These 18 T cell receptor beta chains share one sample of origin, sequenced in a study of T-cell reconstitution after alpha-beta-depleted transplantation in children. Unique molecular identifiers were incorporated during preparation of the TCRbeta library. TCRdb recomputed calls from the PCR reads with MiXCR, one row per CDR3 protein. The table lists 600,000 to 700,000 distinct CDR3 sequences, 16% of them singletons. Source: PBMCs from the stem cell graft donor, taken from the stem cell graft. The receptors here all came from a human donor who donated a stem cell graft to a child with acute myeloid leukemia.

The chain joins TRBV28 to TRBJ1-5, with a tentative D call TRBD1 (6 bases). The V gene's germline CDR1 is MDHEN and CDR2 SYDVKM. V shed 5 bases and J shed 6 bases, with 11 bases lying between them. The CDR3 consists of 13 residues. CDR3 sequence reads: CASSQYRAQPQHF. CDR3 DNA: TGTGCCAGCAGTCAATACAGGGCTCAGCCCCAGCATTTT.

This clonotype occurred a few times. Here the CDR3 DNA reads TGCGCCAGCAGCTTGACGGGGGCGCAGGTTGTTGGCAGCAATGAGCAGTTCTTC. Its translation is CASSLTGAQVVGSNEQFF. The J gene is TRBJ2-1, the V gene TRBV5-1, with D perhaps given as TRBD1 or TRBD2 (6 bases each). Trimming stripped 1 base from V and 6 bases from J, with 23 bases between. CDR1 is SGHRS and CDR2 is YFSETQ in the germline V gene. The CDR3 loop spans 18 amino acids.

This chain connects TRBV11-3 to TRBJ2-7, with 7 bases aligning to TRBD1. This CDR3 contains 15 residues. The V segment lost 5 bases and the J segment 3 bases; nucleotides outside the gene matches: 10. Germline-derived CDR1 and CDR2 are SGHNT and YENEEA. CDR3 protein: CASSGGRTGNYEQYF. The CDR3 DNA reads TGTGCCAGCAGCGGAGGAAGGACAGGAAACTACGAGCAGTACTTC. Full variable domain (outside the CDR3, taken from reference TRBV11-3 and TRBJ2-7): EAGVVQSPRYKIIEKKQPVAFWCNPISGHNTLYWYLQNLGQGPELLIRYENEEAVDDSQLPKDRFSAERLKGVDSTLKIQPAELGDSAVYLCASSGGRTGNYEQYFGPGTRLTVT.

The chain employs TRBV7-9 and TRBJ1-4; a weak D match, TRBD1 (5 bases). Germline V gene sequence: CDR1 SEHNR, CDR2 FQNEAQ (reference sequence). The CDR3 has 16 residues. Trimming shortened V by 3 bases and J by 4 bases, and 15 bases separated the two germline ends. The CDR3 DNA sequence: TGTGCCAGCAGCTTGGACCGTGGGACGGATAATGAAAAACTGTTTTTT. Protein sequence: CASSLDRGTDNEKLFF. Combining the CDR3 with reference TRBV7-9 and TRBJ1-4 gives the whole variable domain DTGVSQNPRHKITKRGQNVTFRCDPISEHNRLYWYRQTLGQGPEFLTYFQNEAQLEKSRLLSDRFSAERPKGSFSTLEIQRTEQGDSAMYLCASSLDRGTDNEKLFFGSGTQLSVL.

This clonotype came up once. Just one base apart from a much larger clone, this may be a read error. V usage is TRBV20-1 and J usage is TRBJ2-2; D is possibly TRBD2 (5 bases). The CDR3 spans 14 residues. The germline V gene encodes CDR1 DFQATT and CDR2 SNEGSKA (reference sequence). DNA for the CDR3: TGCAGTGCTACCCCTTGGACTTCCACCTGGGAGCTGTTTTTT. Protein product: CSATPWTSTWELFF.

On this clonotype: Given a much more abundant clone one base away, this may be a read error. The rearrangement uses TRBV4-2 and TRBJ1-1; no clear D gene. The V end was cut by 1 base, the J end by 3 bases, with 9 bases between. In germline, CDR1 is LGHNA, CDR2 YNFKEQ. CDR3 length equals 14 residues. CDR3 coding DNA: TGTGCCAGCAGCCAAGCAGGTGCGTACACTGAAGCTTTCTTT. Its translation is CASSQAGAYTEAFF.

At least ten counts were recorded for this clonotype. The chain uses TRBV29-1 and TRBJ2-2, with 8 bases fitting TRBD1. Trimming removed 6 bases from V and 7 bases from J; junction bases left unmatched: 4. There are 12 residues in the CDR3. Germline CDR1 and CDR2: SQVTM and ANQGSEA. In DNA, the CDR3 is TGCAGCGTCGACAGGGGTCACGGGGAGCTGTTTTTT. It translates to CSVDRGHGELFF.

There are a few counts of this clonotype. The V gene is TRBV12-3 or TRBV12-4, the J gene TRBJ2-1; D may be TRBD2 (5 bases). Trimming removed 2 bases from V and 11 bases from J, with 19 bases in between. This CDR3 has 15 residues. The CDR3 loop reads CASSLNTAGPSQQFF. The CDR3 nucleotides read TGTGCCAGCAGTTTAAACACCGCGGGCCCATCCCAGCAGTTCTTC.

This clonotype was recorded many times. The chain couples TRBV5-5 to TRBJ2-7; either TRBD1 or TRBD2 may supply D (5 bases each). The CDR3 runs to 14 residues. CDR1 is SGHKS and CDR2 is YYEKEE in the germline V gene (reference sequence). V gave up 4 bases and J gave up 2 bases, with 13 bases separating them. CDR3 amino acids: CASSSFRGAYEQYF. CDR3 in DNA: TGTGCCAGCAGCAGCTTCCGAGGGGCCTACGAGCAGTACTTC.

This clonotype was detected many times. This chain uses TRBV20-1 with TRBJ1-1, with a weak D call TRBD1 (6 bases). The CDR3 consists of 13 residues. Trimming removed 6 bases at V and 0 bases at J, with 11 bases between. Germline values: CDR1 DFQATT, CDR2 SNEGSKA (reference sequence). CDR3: CSAGQRMNTEAFF. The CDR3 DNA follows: TGCAGTGCCGGACAGCGTATGAACACTGAAGCTTTCTTT.

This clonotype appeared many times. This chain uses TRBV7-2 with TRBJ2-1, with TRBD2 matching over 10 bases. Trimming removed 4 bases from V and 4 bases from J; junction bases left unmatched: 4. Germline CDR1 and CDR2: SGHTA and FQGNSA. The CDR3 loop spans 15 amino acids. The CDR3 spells CASSYLAGAYNEQFF. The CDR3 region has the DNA TGTGCCAGCAGCTATCTAGCGGGAGCGTACAATGAGCAGTTCTTC.

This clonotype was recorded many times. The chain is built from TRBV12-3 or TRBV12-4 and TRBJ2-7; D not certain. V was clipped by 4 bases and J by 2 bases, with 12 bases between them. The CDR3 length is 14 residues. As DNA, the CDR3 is TGTGCCAGCAGTTGGGGATTAAGCACCTACGAGCAGTACTTC. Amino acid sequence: CASSWGLSTYEQYF.

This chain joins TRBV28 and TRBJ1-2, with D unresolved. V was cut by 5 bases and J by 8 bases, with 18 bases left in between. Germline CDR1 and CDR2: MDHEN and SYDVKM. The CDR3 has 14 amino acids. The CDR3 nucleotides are TGTGCCAGCAGTCTTCAATCGGACGTCCAGGGCTACACCTTC. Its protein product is CASSLQSDVQGYTF.

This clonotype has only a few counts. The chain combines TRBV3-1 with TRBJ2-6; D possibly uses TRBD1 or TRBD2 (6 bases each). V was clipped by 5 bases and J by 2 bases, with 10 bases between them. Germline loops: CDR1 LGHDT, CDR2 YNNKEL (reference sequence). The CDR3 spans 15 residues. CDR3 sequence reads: CASSSGEAGANVLTF. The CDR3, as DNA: TGTGCCAGCAGCTCAGGGGAGGCTGGGGCCAACGTCCTGACTTTC.

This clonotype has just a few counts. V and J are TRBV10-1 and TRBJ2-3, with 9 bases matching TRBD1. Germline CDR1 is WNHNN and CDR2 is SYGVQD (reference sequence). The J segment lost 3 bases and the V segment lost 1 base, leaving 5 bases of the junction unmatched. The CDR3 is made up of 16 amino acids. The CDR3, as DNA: TGCGCCAGCAGTGAGTACAGGACAGGGGTGACAGATACGCAGTATTTT. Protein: CASSEYRTGVTDTQYF.

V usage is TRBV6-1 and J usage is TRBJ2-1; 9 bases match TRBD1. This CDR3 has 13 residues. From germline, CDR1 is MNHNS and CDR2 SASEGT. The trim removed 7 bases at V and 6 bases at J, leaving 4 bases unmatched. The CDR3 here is CASTWDRANEQFF. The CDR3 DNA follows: TGTGCCAGCACCTGGGACAGGGCCAATGAGCAGTTCTTC.

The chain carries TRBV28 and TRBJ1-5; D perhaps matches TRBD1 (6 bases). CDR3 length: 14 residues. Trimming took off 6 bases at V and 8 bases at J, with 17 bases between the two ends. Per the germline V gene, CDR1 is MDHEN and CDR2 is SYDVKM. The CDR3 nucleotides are TGTGCCAGCAGGCCCCCAGGGGTTACAAAGCCCCAGCATTTT. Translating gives CASRPPGVTKPQHF.

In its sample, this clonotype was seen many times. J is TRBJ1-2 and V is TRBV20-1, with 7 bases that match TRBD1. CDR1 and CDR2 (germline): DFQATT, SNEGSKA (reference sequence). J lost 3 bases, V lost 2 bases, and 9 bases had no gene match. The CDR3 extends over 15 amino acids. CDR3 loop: CSARPRRGLDYGYTF. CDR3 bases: TGCAGTGCTAGACCCCGGAGGGGGCTGGACTATGGCTACACCTTC.